A single sample gave rise to the 11 T cell receptor beta chains below, sequenced in a study of OX40 agonist ivuxolimab in advanced cancers. Clones were read by immunoSEQ multiplex PCR, and TCRdb kept only the in-frame ones, dropping some. Seen here are approximately 41,000 clones, 85% observed once, and the top ten hold roughly 2.7%. The material was CD4+ or CD8+ T cells sorted from blood, obtained in a trial of the OX40 agonist ivuxolimab. The receptors were gathered from an adult with an advanced solid tumor such as melanoma, head and neck, liver or kidney cancer.

The rearrangement joins TRBV2 to TRBJ2-7; D may be TRBD1 or TRBD2 (5 bases each). Per germline, CDR1 SNHLY and CDR2 FYNNEI. Between the trimmed V and J ends, which lost 7 bases and 1 base, there was a span of 14 bases. The CDR3 loop spans 14 amino acids. The CDR3 DNA is TGTGCCAGCACCGAGTGGGACGGATCCTACGAGCAGTACTTC. Its translation: CASTEWDGSYEQYF.

This chain links TRBV7-2 with TRBJ1-5, with D perhaps matching TRBD1 (6 bases). In germline, CDR1 is SGHTA, CDR2 FQGNSA. The CDR3 spans 16 residues. V lost 1 base to trimming and J lost 6 bases, with 16 bases between them. CDR3 amino acids: CASSLVAGKQGQPQHF. The CDR3 coding sequence is TGTGCCAGCAGCTTAGTTGCGGGTAAACAGGGTCAGCCCCAGCATTTT. The variable domain in full, completed from reference TRBV7-2 and TRBJ1-5, reads GAGVSQSPSNKVTEKGKDVELRCDPISGHTALYWYRQSLGQGLEFLIYFQGNSAPDKSGLPSDRFSAERTGGSVSTLTIQRTQQEDSAVYLCASSLVAGKQGQPQHFGDGTRLSIL.

The V gene is TRBV4-3, the J gene TRBJ2-6, with a possible D match to TRBD2 (5 bases). From germline, CDR1 is LGHNA and CDR2 YSLEER. V was trimmed by 1 base and J by 0 bases, leaving 10 bases between them. CDR3 size: 17 residues. The CDR3 here is CASSQGHGVSGANVLTF. The CDR3 DNA is TGCGCCAGCAGCCAAGGACACGGGGTCTCTGGGGCCAACGTCCTGACTTTC.

The chain employs TRBV7-2 and TRBJ1-5; D gene uncertain. V lost 4 bases, J lost 4 bases, and 8 bases lay in between. The CDR3 runs to 13 residues. Germline V gene data show CDR1 as SGHTA and CDR2 as FQGNSA. CDR3 sequence reads: CASSSSLNQPQHF. Written as DNA, the CDR3 is TGTGCCAGCAGCTCTAGTCTTAATCAGCCCCAGCATTTT.

The V and J genes are TRBV7-3 and TRBJ2-2; TRBD2 is a possible D gene (5 bases). There are 13 residues in the CDR3. Germline V lookup: CDR1 SGHTA, CDR2 FQGTGA. The germline V and J ends were trimmed by 4 bases and 6 bases, with 9 bases remaining between them. The CDR3 DNA is TGTGCCAGCAGCTCGAGGGAAGCCGGGGAGCTGTTTTTT. It is translated as CASSSREAGELFF.

This clone was seen once. CDR3 DNA: TGTGCCAGCAGCTTACAGGGGGACGGTGAGCAGTTCTTC. Translation gives CASSLQGDGEQFF. The rearrangement links TRBV11-2 to TRBJ2-1, with 7 bases that match TRBD1. CDR1 is SGHAT, CDR2 FQNNGV, per germline. Trimming at V came to 2 bases and at J to 9 bases, leaving 4 bases not matched to a gene. CDR3 length equals 13 residues.

This clone was recorded a few times. This same CDR3 is encoded by further DNA sequences in the sample. The chain couples TRBV7-2 to TRBJ2-7, with TRBD2 as a possible D gene (5 bases). CDR1 and CDR2 from the germline V gene are SGHTA and FQGNSA. Trimming removed 4 bases at V and 0 bases at J, with 10 bases between. The CDR3 is made up of 14 amino acids. This chain's CDR3 is CASSSSGASYEQYF. The CDR3 coding sequence is TGTGCCAGCAGCTCCAGCGGAGCCTCCTACGAGCAGTACTTC. Drawing the rest from reference TRBV7-2 and TRBJ2-7, the complete variable domain is GAGVSQSPSNKVTEKGKDVELRCDPISGHTALYWYRQSLGQGLEFLIYFQGNSAPDKSGLPSDRFSAERTGGSVSTLTIQRTQQEDSAVYLCASSSSGASYEQYFGPGTRLTVT.

J is TRBJ2-2 and V is TRBV5-5; possibly TRBD2 for D (5 bases). V was cut by 0 bases and J by 1 base, with 10 bases left in between. CDR3 length: 16 residues. The germline V gene has CDR1 SGHKS and CDR2 YYEKEE (reference sequence). CDR3 sequence (DNA): TGTGCCAGCAGCTTGGGAAGGGAGTGGAACACCGGGGAGCTGTTTTTT. It translates to CASSLGREWNTGELFF. Using reference TRBV5-5 and TRBJ2-2 for the parts outside the CDR3, the full variable domain is DAGVTQSPTHLIKTRGQQVTLRCSPISGHKSVSWYQQVLGQGPQFIFQYYEKEERGRGNFPDRFSARQFPNYSSELNVNALLLGDSALYLCASSLGREWNTGELFFGEGSRLTVL.

The count of this clone is one. The chain has TRBV2 and TRBJ2-1; D gene unclear. The V gene lost 6 bases and the J gene lost 8 bases, with 14 bases spanning the gap. This CDR3 is 13 amino acids long. The germline gives CDR1 SNHLY, CDR2 FYNNEI. The CDR3 sequence: CASRLDMAHEQFF. The CDR3 DNA sequence: TGTGCCAGCAGGCTTGACATGGCCCATGAGCAGTTCTTC.

In this sample, this clone turned up once. The chain is built from TRBV5-8 and TRBJ2-3; 13 bases fit TRBD2. Germline V lookup: CDR1 SGHTS, CDR2 YDEGEE. This CDR3 has 16 amino acids. Trimming removed 4 bases from V and 6 bases from J; junction bases left unmatched: 8. The CDR3 DNA follows: TGTGCCAGCAGCACGGGACTAGCGGGACCCGGGGATACGCAGTATTTT. Translated: CASSTGLAGPGDTQYF.

The CDR3 here is CASSLSRPTSGYEQYF. The CDR3 DNA reads TGTGCCAGCAGTTTATCCAGACCGACTAGCGGGTACGAGCAGTACTTC. The V gene is TRBV6-6, the J gene TRBJ2-7, with 10 bases fitting TRBD2. CDR3 length: 16 residues. V gave up 4 bases and J gave up 4 bases; unmatched junction bases: 10. Germline CDR1 reads MNHNY; CDR2 reads SVGAGI (reference sequence).